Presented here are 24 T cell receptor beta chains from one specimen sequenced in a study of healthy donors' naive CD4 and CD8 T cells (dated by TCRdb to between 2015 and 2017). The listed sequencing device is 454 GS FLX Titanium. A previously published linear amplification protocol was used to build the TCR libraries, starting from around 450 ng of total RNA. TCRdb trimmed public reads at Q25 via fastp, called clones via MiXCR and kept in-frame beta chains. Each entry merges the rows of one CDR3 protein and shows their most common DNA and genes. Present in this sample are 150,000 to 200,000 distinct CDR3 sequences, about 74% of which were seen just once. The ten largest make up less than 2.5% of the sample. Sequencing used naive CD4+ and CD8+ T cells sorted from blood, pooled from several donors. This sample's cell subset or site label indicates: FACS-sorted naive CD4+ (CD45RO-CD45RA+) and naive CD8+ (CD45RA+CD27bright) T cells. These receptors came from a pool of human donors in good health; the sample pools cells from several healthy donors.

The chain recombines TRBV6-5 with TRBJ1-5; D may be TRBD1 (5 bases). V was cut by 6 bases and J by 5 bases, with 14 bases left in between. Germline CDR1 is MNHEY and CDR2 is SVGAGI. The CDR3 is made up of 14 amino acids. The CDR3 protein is CASSPTVDYQPQHF. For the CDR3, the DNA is TGTGCCAGCAGCCCGACAGTTGATTATCAGCCCCAGCATTTT.

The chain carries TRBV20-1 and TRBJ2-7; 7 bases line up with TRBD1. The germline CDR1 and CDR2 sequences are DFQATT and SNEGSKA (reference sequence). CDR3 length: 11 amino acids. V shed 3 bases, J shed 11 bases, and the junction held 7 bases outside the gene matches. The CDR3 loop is CSASRQGVEYF. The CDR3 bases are TGCAGTGCTAGCCGACAGGGAGTCGAGTACTTC.

The CDR3 region has the DNA TGCAGTGCTAGAGCGGGCGGGAGCGTTCAAGAGACCCAGTACTTC. Its protein product is CSARAGGSVQETQYF. V and J are TRBV20-1 and TRBJ2-5, with TRBD2 matching 7 bases. The V and J ends lost 1 base and 2 bases, in that order; junction bases with no gene match: 7. Germline lookup yields CDR1 DFQATT and CDR2 SNEGSKA (reference sequence). The CDR3 is 15 amino acids.

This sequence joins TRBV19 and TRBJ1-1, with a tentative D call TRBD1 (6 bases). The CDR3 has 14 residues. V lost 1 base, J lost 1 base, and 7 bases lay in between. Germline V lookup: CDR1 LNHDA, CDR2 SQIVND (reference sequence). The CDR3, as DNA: TGTGCCAGTAGTATAGCCAGGGGGAACACTGAAGCTTTCTTT. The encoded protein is CASSIARGNTEAFF.

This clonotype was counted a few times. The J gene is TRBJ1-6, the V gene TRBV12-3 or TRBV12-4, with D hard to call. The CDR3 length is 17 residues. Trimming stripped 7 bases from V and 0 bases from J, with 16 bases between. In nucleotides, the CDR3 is TGTGCCAGCAAACTAGGGTCCAGAAGCTCCTATAATTCACCCCTCCACTTT. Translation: CASKLGSRSSYNSPLHF.

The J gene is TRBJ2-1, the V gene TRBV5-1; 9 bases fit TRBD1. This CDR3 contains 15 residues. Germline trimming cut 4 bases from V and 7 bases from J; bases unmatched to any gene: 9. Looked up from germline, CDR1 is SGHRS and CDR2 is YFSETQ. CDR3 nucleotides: TGCGCCAGCAGCGACCCCGGGACAGGGAGTAATGAGCAGTTCTTC. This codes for CASSDPGTGSNEQFF.

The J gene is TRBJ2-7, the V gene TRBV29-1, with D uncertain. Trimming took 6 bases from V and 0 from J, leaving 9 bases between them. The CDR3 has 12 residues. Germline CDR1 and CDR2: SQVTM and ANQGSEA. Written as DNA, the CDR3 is TGCAGCGTCGGAGTGACCTCCTACGAGCAGTACTTC. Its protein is CSVGVTSYEQYF.

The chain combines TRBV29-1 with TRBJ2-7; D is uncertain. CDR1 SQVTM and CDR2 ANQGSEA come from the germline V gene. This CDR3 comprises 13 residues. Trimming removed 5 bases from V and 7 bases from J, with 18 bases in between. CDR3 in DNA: TGCAGCGTTCGGTGGCAGCTAAAAGAGGAGCAGTACTTC. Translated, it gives CSVRWQLKEEQYF.

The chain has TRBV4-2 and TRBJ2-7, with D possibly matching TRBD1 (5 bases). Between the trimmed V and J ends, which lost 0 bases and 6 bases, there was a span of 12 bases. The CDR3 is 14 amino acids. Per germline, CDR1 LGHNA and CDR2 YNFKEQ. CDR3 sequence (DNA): TGTGCCAGCAGCCAAGACCCAGGGTGGCCCGAGCAGTACTTC. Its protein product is CASSQDPGWPEQYF.

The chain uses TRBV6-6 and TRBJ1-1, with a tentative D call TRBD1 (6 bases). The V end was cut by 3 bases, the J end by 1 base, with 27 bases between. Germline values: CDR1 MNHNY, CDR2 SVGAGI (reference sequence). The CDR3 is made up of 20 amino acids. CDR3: CASSYTSVLSLPQGNTEAFF. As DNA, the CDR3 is TGTGCCAGCAGTTATACTTCAGTCTTGTCCCTCCCACAGGGGAACACTGAAGCTTTCTTT.

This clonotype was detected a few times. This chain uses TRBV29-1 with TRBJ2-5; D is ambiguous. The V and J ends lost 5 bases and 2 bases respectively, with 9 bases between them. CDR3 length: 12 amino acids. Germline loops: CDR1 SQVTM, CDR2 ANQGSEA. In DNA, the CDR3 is TGCAGCGTTCCCGATTTACAAGAGACCCAGTACTTC. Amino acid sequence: CSVPDLQETQYF.

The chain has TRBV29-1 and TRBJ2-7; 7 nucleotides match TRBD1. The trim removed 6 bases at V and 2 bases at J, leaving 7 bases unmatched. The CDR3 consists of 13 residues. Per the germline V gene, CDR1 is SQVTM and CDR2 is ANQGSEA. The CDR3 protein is CSVLTGRTYEQYF. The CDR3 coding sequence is TGCAGCGTCCTGACAGGGCGGACCTACGAGCAGTACTTC.

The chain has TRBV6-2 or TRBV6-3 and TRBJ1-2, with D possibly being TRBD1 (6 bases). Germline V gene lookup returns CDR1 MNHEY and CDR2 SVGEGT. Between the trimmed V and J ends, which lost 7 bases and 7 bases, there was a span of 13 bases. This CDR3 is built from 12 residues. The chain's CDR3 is CASMQQGLGYTF. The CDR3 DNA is TGTGCCAGCATGCAACAGGGTCTTGGCTACACCTTC.

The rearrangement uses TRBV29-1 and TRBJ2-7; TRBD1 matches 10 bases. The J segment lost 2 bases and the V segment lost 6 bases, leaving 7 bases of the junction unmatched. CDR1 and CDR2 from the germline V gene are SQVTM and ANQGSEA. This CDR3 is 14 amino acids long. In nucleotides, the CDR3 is TGCAGCGTATACGGGACAGGGGAAACCTACGAGCAGTACTTC. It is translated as CSVYGTGETYEQYF.

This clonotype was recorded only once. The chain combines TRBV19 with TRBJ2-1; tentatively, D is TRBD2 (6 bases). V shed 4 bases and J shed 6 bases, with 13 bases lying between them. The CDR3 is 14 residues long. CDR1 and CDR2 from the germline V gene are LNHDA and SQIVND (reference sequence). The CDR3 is CASSTQGLLNEQFF. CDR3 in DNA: TGTGCCAGTAGTACCCAGGGACTGCTCAATGAGCAGTTCTTC.

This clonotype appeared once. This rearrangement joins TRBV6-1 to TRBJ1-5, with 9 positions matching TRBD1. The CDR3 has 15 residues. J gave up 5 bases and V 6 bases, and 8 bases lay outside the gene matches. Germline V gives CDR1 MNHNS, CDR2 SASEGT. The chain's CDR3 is CASSAGQGIYQPQHF. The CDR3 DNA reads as TGTGCCAGCAGCGCTGGACAGGGGATTTATCAGCCCCAGCATTTT.

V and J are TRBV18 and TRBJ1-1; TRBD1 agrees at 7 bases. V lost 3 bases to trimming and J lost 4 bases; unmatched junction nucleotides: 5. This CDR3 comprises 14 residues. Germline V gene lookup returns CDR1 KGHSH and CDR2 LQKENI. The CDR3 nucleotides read TGTGCCAGCTCACCTCAGGGGGAGGGCACTGAAGCTTTCTTT. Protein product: CASSPQGEGTEAFF.

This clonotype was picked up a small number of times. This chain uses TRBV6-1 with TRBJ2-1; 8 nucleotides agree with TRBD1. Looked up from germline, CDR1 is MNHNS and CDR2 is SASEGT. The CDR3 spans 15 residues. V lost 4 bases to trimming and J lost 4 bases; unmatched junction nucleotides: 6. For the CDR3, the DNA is TGTGCCAGCAGTGGGGGGACAGGCTTATACAATGAGCAGTTCTTC. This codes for CASSGGTGLYNEQFF.

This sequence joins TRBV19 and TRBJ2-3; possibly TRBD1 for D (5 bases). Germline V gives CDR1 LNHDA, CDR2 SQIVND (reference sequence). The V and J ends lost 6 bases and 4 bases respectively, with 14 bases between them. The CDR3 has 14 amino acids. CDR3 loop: CASRSQGSPDTQYF. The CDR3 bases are TGTGCCAGTAGGAGCCAGGGATCCCCAGATACGCAGTATTTT.

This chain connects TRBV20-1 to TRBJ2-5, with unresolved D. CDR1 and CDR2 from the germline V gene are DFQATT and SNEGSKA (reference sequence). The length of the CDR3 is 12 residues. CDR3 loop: CSVLDGSETQYF. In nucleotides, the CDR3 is TGCAGCGTACTGGACGGCTCAGAGACCCAGTACTTC.

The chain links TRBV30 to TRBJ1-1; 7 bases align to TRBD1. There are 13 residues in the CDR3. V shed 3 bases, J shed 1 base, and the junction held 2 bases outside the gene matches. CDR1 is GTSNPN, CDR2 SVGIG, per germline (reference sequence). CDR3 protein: CAWRDRRNTEAFF. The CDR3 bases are TGTGCCTGGAGGGACAGGAGGAACACTGAAGCTTTCTTT. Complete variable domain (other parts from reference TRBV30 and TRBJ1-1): SQTIHQWPATLVQPVGSPLSLECTVEGTSNPNLYWYRQAAGRGLQLLFYSVGIGQISSEVPQNLSASRPQDRQFILSSKKLLLSDSGFYLCAWRDRRNTEAFFGQGTRLTVV.

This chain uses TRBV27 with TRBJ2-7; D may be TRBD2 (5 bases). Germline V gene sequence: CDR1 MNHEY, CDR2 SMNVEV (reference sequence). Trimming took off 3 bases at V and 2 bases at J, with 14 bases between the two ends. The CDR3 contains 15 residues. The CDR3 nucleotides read TGTGCCAGCAGTTTTGGGCTAGCTGCTACCTACGAGCAGTACTTC. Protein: CASSFGLAATYEQYF.

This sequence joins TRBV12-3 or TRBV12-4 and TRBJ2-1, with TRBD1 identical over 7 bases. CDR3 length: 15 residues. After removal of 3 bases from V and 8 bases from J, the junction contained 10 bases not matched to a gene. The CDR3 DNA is TGTGCCAGCAGTTTCCTCCCAAATACAGGGGATGAGCAGTTCTTC. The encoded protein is CASSFLPNTGDEQFF.

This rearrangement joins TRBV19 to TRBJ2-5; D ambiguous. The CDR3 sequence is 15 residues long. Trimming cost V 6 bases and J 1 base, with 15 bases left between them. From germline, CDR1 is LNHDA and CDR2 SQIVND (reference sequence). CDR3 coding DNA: TGTGCCAGTAGCCACTGGGCCGCCCGCCAAGAGACCCAGTACTTC. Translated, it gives CASSHWAARQETQYF. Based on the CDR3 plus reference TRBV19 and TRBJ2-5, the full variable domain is DGGITQSPKYLFRKEGQNVTLSCEQNLNHDAMYWYRQDPGQGLRLIYYSQIVNDFQKGDIAEGYSVSREKKESFPLTVTSAQKNPTAFYLCASSHWAARQETQYFGPGTRLLVL.